The 14 T cell receptor beta chains in this list originate from one sample, sequenced in a study of T cell responses to AZD1222 COVID-19 vaccine. The table came from immunoSEQ multiplex PCR; TCRdb's copy has only in-frame clones and leaves some out. The sample lists just under 150,000 clones, 70% to 90% occurring once. Sequencing used peripheral blood, obtained 28 days after the second dose of the MenACWY control vaccine. The receptors come from an adult who received the MenACWY meningococcal vaccine as a control.

The V and J genes are TRBV18 and TRBJ2-7; no firm D call. The CDR3 consists of 13 residues. V was pared by 0 bases and J by 3 bases, with 6 bases between. Germline values: CDR1 KGHSH, CDR2 LQKENI. CDR3 DNA: TGTGCCAGCTCACCACCGTCCCTCTACGAGCAGTACTTC. Protein product: CASSPPSLYEQYF.

The chain couples TRBV5-1 to TRBJ2-3; D remains ambiguous. The CDR3 runs 13 residues. The germline CDR1 and CDR2 sequences are SGHRS and YFSETQ. Trimming took 3 bases from V and 4 from J, leaving 9 bases between them. This chain's CDR3 is CASSWGGPDTQYF. As DNA, the CDR3 is TGCGCCAGCAGCTGGGGTGGACCAGATACGCAGTATTTT.

This clone appeared once. This chain joins TRBV5-6 and TRBJ1-1, with TRBD1 matching 8 bases. The V segment lost 5 bases and the J segment 1 base; nucleotides outside the gene matches: 7. The CDR3 sequence is 15 residues long. Germline assignment: CDR1 SGHDT and CDR2 YYEEEE. CDR3 in amino acids: CASRKKDRENTEAFF. DNA of the CDR3: TGTGCCAGCAGAAAGAAGGACAGGGAGAACACTGAAGCTTTCTTT.

This sequence joins TRBV6-2 or TRBV6-3 and TRBJ2-7; TRBD2 might be the D (6 bases). The ends were cut back, 0 bases at V and 0 bases at J, with 12 bases in the middle. This CDR3 has 16 amino acids. CDR1 MNHEY and CDR2 SVGEGT come from the germline V gene. CDR3 sequence: CASSYSEGSFSYEQYF. CDR3 sequence (DNA): TGTGCCAGCAGTTACTCGGAGGGGTCTTTCTCCTACGAGCAGTACTTC.

The CDR3 spells CASSSLVGGYTF. The CDR3 DNA reads TGTGCCAGCAGTTCTCTGGTAGGAGGCTACACCTTC. This sequence joins TRBV28 and TRBJ1-2; D unresolved. The CDR3 spans 12 residues. Trimming left V 4 bases short and J 8 bases short, with 11 bases between. CDR1 is MDHEN and CDR2 is SYDVKM in the germline V gene.

This rearrangement joins TRBV5-6 to TRBJ2-1, with D possibly matching TRBD1 (6 bases). The CDR3 totals 13 residues. Trimming removed 2 bases at V and 8 bases at J, with 11 bases between. Per germline, CDR1 SGHDT and CDR2 YYEEEE. CDR3 residues: CASSFGQNYEQFF. CDR3 coding DNA: TGTGCCAGCAGCTTTGGACAGAATTATGAGCAGTTCTTC.

The chain couples TRBV24-1 to TRBJ1-1, with TRBD1 matching over 8 bases. From germline, CDR1 is KGHDR and CDR2 SFDVKD. The CDR3 runs to 13 residues. V was clipped by 9 bases and J by 12 bases; unmatched bases: 14. DNA of the CDR3: TGTGCCACCTCTAGGACAGGGATCATGGGGACTTTCTTT. Its translation is CATSRTGIMGTFF.

The chain carries TRBV3-1 (or the pseudogene TRBV3-2) and TRBJ2-3; D might be TRBD1 (5 bases). V shed 4 bases and J shed 6 bases, with 17 bases lying between them. Germline values: CDR1 LGHDT, CDR2 YNNKEL (reference sequence). The CDR3 length is 15 residues. CDR3: CASSRHGANSDTQYF. CDR3 DNA sequence: TGTGCCAGCAGCCGCCATGGGGCCAATTCGGATACGCAGTATTTT.

The V call is TRBV7-8, the J call TRBJ1-2; D ambiguous. The length of the CDR3 is 14 residues. Between the trimmed V and J ends, which lost 1 base and 0 bases, there was a span of 6 bases. Germline loops: CDR1 SGHVS, CDR2 FQNEAQ. CDR3 sequence reads: CASSLGTSNYGYTF. The CDR3 coding sequence is TGTGCCAGCAGCTTAGGGACTTCTAACTATGGCTACACCTTC.

The chain links TRBV5-1 to TRBJ2-7, with a tentative D call TRBD1 (5 bases). The germline V gene encodes CDR1 SGHRS and CDR2 YFSETQ. The CDR3 has 16 residues. Trimming shortened V by 0 bases and J by 5 bases, and 18 bases separated the two germline ends. For the CDR3, the DNA is TGCGCCAGCAGCTTGGAGAGTCGGCAGGGCGTCCACGAGCAGTACTTC. The encoded protein is CASSLESRQGVHEQYF.

This clone occurred once. The chain uses TRBV10-3 and TRBJ1-4, with a tentative D call TRBD1 (5 bases). Trimming shortened V by 2 bases and J by 7 bases, and 14 bases separated the two germline ends. CDR3 size: 15 residues. The germline V gene encodes CDR1 ENHRY and CDR2 SYGVKD. The CDR3 nucleotides are TGTGCCATCAGTGAGCTGAGAGGGGCCGGTGAAAAACTGTTTTTT. Residues: CAISELRGAGEKLFF.

The CDR3 DNA follows: TGTGCCAGCAGCTTAGGGGAAGGGAGCGGAGCTTTCTTT. Its protein is CASSLGEGSGAFF. The chain links TRBV7-9 to TRBJ1-1; D gene unclear. Trimming removed 1 base at V and 10 bases at J, with 13 bases between. CDR1 is SEHNR and CDR2 is FQNEAQ in the germline V gene (reference sequence). This CDR3 has 13 residues. Full variable domain (rest looked up from reference TRBV7-9 and TRBJ1-1): DTGVSQNPRHKITKRGQNVTFRCDPISEHNRLYWYRQTLGQGPEFLTYFQNEAQLEKSRLLSDRFSAERPKGSFSTLEIQRTEQGDSAMYLCASSLGEGSGAFFGQGTRLTVV.

This chain joins TRBV6-2 or TRBV6-3 and TRBJ2-3; D is ambiguous. CDR3 length: 14 amino acids. Trimming cost V 5 bases and J 2 bases, with 11 bases left between them. In germline, CDR1 is MNHEY, CDR2 SVGEGT. The CDR3 protein is CASSRQTLTDTQYF. The DNA for the CDR3 is TGTGCCAGCAGTCGGCAGACTCTCACAGATACGCAGTATTTT.

The genes are TRBV6-2 or TRBV6-3 and TRBJ2-3; D perhaps matches TRBD2 (5 bases). Trimming left V 4 bases short and J 5 bases short, with 10 bases between. The CDR3 extends over 13 amino acids. Germline V gives CDR1 MNHEY, CDR2 SVGEGT. CDR3 residues: CASSSGSEDTQYF. The CDR3 nucleotides are TGTGCCAGCAGTTCTGGGAGTGAAGATACGCAGTATTTT.